Each of the 21 T cell receptor beta chains below was sequenced from the same sample in a study of T cell repertoires in cytomegalovirus infection. TCRdb re-called the reads through MiXCR, storing one row per CDR3 protein. In the table there are under 600,000 distinct CDR3 sequences, approximately 16% of which are singletons. Sequenced input: CD8+ T cells from PBMCs. Every receptor here comes from a human donor in good health (CMV status not recorded). Some clones in this sample may be carry-over from other donors' samples.

This chain links TRBV5-1 with TRBJ1-2; 8 bases are shared with TRBD1. The CDR3 spans 15 residues. With V trimmed by 4 bases and J by 2 bases, 7 bases remained unmatched. Looked up from germline, CDR1 is SGHRS and CDR2 is YFSETQ. The CDR3 sequence is CASSPQQGENYGYTF. CDR3 sequence (DNA): TGCGCCAGCAGCCCGCAACAGGGGGAGAACTATGGCTACACCTTC.

This clonotype was counted ten times or more. The genes are TRBV6-6 and TRBJ2-7; either TRBD1 or TRBD2 may supply D (5 bases each). The CDR3 length is 13 residues. Trimming cost V 5 bases and J 2 bases, with 10 bases left between them. Germline CDR1 reads MNHNY; CDR2 reads SVGAGI (reference sequence). The CDR3 DNA follows: TGTGCCAGCAGTACGGGACGGACCTACGAGCAGTACTTC. Its translation is CASSTGRTYEQYF.

This clonotype was detected ten times or more. The chain employs TRBV6-1 and TRBJ2-7; TRBD1 matches at 9 bases. V dropped 6 bases and J dropped 2; count of bases not matched to a gene: 8. Per the germline V gene, CDR1 is MNHNS and CDR2 is SASEGT. The CDR3 has 15 residues. CDR3 nucleotide sequence: TGTGCCAGCAGGACCGACAGGGGGGATCCCTACGAGCAGTACTTC. Translating gives CASRTDRGDPYEQYF.

At least ten counts were recorded for this clonotype. The V and J genes are TRBV11-1 and TRBJ2-3; D may be TRBD2 (7 bases). Trimming shortened V by 8 bases and J by 2 bases, and 23 bases separated the two germline ends. CDR1 and CDR2 from the germline V gene are SGHAT and FQDESV (reference sequence). The CDR3 has 17 amino acids. The chain's CDR3 is CASGKEKSGGPTDTQYF. In nucleotides, the CDR3 is TGTGCCAGCGGCAAAGAGAAATCCGGGGGGCCCACAGATACGCAGTATTTT.

In its sample, this clonotype was seen many times. The chain is built from TRBV12-5 and TRBJ2-3; the match to TRBD1 covers 8 bases. The V segment lost 2 bases and the J segment 6 bases; nucleotides outside the gene matches: 7. The CDR3 is 15 amino acids. Germline-derived CDR1 and CDR2 are LGHNT and FRNRAP. The CDR3 here is CASGLFQGASDTQYF. CDR3 sequence (DNA): TGTGCTAGTGGTTTGTTCCAGGGGGCGTCTGATACGCAGTATTTT. Complete variable domain (other parts from reference TRBV12-5 and TRBJ2-3): DARVTQTPRHKVTEMGQEVTMRCQPILGHNTVFWYRQTMMQGLELLAYFRNRAPLDDSGMPKDRFSAEMPDATLATLKIQPSEPRDSAVYFCASGLFQGASDTQYFGPGTRLTVL.

This clonotype was counted a few times. CDR3 sequence reads: CASSQGLVGPEQFF. DNA of the CDR3: TGTGCCAGCAGCCAAGGACTAGTCGGTCCTGAGCAGTTCTTC. This chain links TRBV4-2 with TRBJ2-1; possible D gene TRBD2, 6 bases. Germline V gene data show CDR1 as LGHNA and CDR2 as YNFKEQ. This CDR3 comprises 14 residues. V was clipped by 1 base and J by 9 bases, with 13 bases between them.

V gene TRBV6-4 combines with J gene TRBJ1-1; 8 bases line up with TRBD1. The CDR3 length is 19 residues. After removal of 4 bases from V and 3 bases from J, the junction contained 19 bases not matched to a gene. The germline V gene has CDR1 MRHNA and CDR2 SNTAGT. CDR3 coding DNA: TGTGCCAGCAGTGCCTGTATTGTTAAGTTGTTGGACAGGGACACTGAAGCTTTCTTT. Translation gives CASSACIVKLLDRDTEAFF.

V usage is TRBV28 and J usage is TRBJ2-3; weak D call: TRBD1 (5 bases). Trimming cost V 4 bases and J 2 bases, with 10 bases left between them. CDR1 MDHEN and CDR2 SYDVKM come from the germline V gene. The CDR3 totals 14 residues. As DNA, the CDR3 is TGTGCCAGCAGTTGGAGACAGCTCACAGATACGCAGTATTTT. Translated: CASSWRQLTDTQYF.

This clonotype was seen many times. The chain carries TRBV7-2 and TRBJ2-3; 10 bases are a match to TRBD2. Germline V gene lookup returns CDR1 SGHTA and CDR2 FQGNSA. This CDR3 is 18 amino acids long. V was pared by 1 base and J by 5 bases, with 12 bases of the junction left unmatched. The CDR3 here is CASSLGLSGAGGGDTQYF. CDR3 nucleotides: TGTGCCAGCAGCTTAGGACTATCCGGAGCGGGGGGGGGAGATACGCAGTATTTT.

This clonotype was counted ten times or more. The J gene is TRBJ1-2, the V gene TRBV7-9; tentatively, D is TRBD1 (5 bases). Germline CDR1 SEHNR, CDR2 FQNEAQ (reference sequence). The V end lost 5 bases, the J end lost 8 bases, and 18 bases lay between the germline ends. The CDR3 totals 14 residues. This CDR3 reads CASSTRDGLYGYTF. In nucleotides, the CDR3 is TGTGCCAGCAGCACCCGGGACGGCCTATACGGCTACACCTTC.

This clonotype occurred a few times. This may be a read error, as it is one base from a much larger clone. The chain couples TRBV5-5 to TRBJ1-5, with D perhaps matching TRBD1 (5 bases). CDR1 is SGHKS, CDR2 YYEKEE, per germline (reference sequence). The CDR3 totals 14 residues. With 2 bases removed from V and 0 bases from J, the gap between germline ends came to 6 bases. The CDR3 nucleotides read TGTGCCAGCAGCTTCAGGGATAGCAATCAGCCCCAGCATTTT. Translation: CASSFRDSNQPQHF.

This clonotype was counted between two and nine times. The rearrangement uses TRBV7-9 and TRBJ2-7; no clear D. The CDR3 consists of 15 residues. V dropped 2 bases and J dropped 2 bases, with 13 bases sitting between them. The germline gives CDR1 SEHNR, CDR2 FQNEAQ (reference sequence). In DNA form, the CDR3 reads TGTGCCAGCAGCTTATTAGCAGAGGAGCCCTACGAGCAGTACTTC. Encoded protein: CASSLLAEEPYEQYF. Full variable domain (missing parts from reference TRBV7-9 and TRBJ2-7): DTGVSQNPRHKITKRGQNVTFRCDPISEHNRLYWYRQTLGQGPEFLTYFQNEAQLEKSRLLSDRFSAERPKGSFSTLEIQRTEQGDSAMYLCASSLLAEEPYEQYFGPGTRLTVT.

The chain carries TRBV20-1 and TRBJ1-2; tentatively, D is TRBD1 (6 bases). The CDR3 is 13 amino acids. Between the trimmed V and J ends, which lost 0 bases and 1 base, there was a span of 6 bases. Germline V gene data show CDR1 as DFQATT and CDR2 as SNEGSKA (reference sequence). CDR3 protein: CSAREQGNYGYTF. The CDR3 DNA is TGCAGTGCTAGAGAACAGGGTAACTATGGCTACACCTTC.

There are many counts of this clonotype. The V call is TRBV12-3 or TRBV12-4, the J call TRBJ1-3, with D perhaps TRBD1 (6 bases). The CDR3 runs 14 residues. Trimming pared 5 bases from V and 7 bases from J, leaving 15 bases between. CDR3 nucleotide sequence: TGTGCCAGCAGTGATTCAGGGGAATGGAACACCATATATTTT. This translates into CASSDSGEWNTIYF.

This clonotype was picked up many times. This chain joins TRBV10-3 and TRBJ1-2; D is uncertain. Germline V gene data show CDR1 as ENHRY and CDR2 as SYGVKD. The V gene lost 0 bases and the J gene lost 4 bases, with 15 bases spanning the gap. The CDR3 has 16 amino acids. The CDR3 nucleotides are TGTGCCATCAGTGAGTCGAGGCGGGAGCGCTCCTATGGCTACACCTTC. Residues: CAISESRRERSYGYTF.

The rearrangement links TRBV7-9 to TRBJ1-4, with 8 bases fitting TRBD1. The germline CDR1 and CDR2 sequences are SEHNR and FQNEAQ (reference sequence). The CDR3 contains 14 residues. Trimming took 6 bases from V and 4 from J; bases not matched to a gene: 4. Here the CDR3 reads CASRPDRDNEKLFF. The CDR3 nucleotides are TGTGCCAGCAGGCCGGACAGGGATAATGAAAAACTGTTTTTT.

This clonotype has a count of ten or more. This chain uses TRBV7-6 with TRBJ2-3; the D gene is possibly TRBD2 (5 bases). Per germline, CDR1 SGHVS and CDR2 FNYEAQ. The ends were cut back, 1 base at V and 1 base at J, with 12 bases in the middle. The CDR3 has 16 residues. CDR3 sequence (DNA): TGTGCCAGCAGCTTAGGCCCAGAGGGTGGCACAGATACGCAGTATTTT. This encodes CASSLGPEGGTDTQYF.

This clonotype was detected ten times or more. This chain connects TRBV6-5 to TRBJ2-5; D is perhaps TRBD1 (5 bases). Germline assignment: CDR1 MNHEY and CDR2 SVGAGI. V was trimmed by 2 bases and J by 3 bases, leaving 13 bases between them. The CDR3 has 15 residues. The CDR3 DNA sequence: TGTGCCAGCAGTTACACTACATCCAGGGAAGAGACCCAGTACTTC. Protein: CASSYTTSREETQYF.

In this sample, this clonotype turned up many times. Here the CDR3 reads CASSSDRVRNQPQHF. CDR3 DNA: TGTGCCAGCAGCTCGGACAGGGTAAGAAATCAGCCCCAGCATTTT. The chain couples TRBV7-9 to TRBJ1-5; 8 positions agree with TRBD1. CDR1 SEHNR and CDR2 FQNEAQ come from the germline V gene (reference sequence). The CDR3 runs to 15 residues. V gave up 4 bases and J gave up 4 bases; unmatched junction bases: 6.

This clonotype was detected a few times. The chain uses TRBV7-9 and TRBJ1-6, with 7 bases that match TRBD1. CDR3 length: 13 amino acids. From germline, CDR1 is SEHNR and CDR2 FQNEAQ (reference sequence). After removal of 8 bases from V and 5 bases from J, the junction contained 3 bases not matched to a gene. CDR3 in amino acids: CASRDSNNSPLHF. The CDR3 DNA is TGTGCCAGCCGGGACAGCAATAATTCACCCCTCCACTTT.

A few counts support this clonotype. The chain couples TRBV7-9 to TRBJ2-7; TRBD2 matches 8 bases. The CDR3 is made up of 13 amino acids. In germline, CDR1 is SEHNR, CDR2 FQNEAQ (reference sequence). The trim removed 8 bases at V and 5 bases at J, leaving 8 bases unmatched. DNA of the CDR3: TGTGCCAGCTCGGGAAGCGGGAGTAACGAGCAGTACTTC. Protein sequence: CASSGSGSNEQYF.